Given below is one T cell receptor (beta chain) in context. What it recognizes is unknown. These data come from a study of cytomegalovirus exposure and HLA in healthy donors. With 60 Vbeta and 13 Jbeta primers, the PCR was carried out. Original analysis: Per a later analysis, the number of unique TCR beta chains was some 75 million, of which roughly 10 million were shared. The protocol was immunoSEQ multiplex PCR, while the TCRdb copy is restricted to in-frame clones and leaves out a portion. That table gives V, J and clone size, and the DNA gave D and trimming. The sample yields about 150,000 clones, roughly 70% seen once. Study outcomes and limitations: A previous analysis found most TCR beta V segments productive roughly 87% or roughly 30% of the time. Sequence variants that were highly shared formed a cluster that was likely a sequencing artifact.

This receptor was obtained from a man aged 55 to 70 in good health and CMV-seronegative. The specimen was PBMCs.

The CDR3 loop is CASSERPISNSYNEQFF. CDR3 coding DNA: TGTGCCAGCAGTGAACGGCCCATTAGCAATTCCTACAATGAGCAGTTCTTC. The V call is TRBV6-1, the J call TRBJ2-1, with D unclear. The CDR3 extends over 17 amino acids. V lost 2 bases to trimming and J lost 1 base, with 15 bases between them. CDR1 and CDR2 (germline): MNHNS, SASEGT.